This TCR beta chain derives from a study of metastatic and nonmetastatic thyroid tumors. In the study overall: Peripheral blood and tumor or nodule samples from malignant and benign thyroid patients were compared. Findings of the study overall: The reported finding was significantly higher TCR beta diversity in malignant thyroid tumors relative to benign nodules, in blood and tumor.

A word on this clone: Its antigen is unidentified.

Authors' methods: Across clinicopathological groups, CDR3 differences served as the basis for building a distant-metastasis classifier for papillary thyroid cancer. With MiXCR, TCRdb reprocessed the PCR reads. The V and J calls come from TCRdb's annotation, not from the publication. The table includes around 89,000 clones, 14% to 15% detected once. No treatment had been given to any patient before thyroid surgery. V was clipped by 5 bases and J by 5 bases, with 9 bases between them. CDR3 length equals 12 residues. What was sequenced was blood. The sequence was collected from a female donor with papillary thyroid cancer or a benign thyroid nodule (not recorded which). Some clones in this sample may be carry-over from other donors' samples. The chain joins TRBV12-3 or TRBV12-4 to TRBJ1-2, with D unclear. DNA for the CDR3: TGTGCCAGCAGTCTACTTGGGTATGGCTACACCTTC. It yields the protein CASSLLGYGYTF.